This entry concerns a single T cell receptor (beta chain). The specificity of this receptor is unknown. No clone much larger than this one lies a single base away; base qualities are absent. This entry comes from a study of shared clonotypes between healthy human individuals (dated by TCRdb to 2018 to 2021). Notes on the research overall: The cohort included three men and a couple of women between 18 and 49 years of age. For each donor, CD4 naive and CD4 memory were each run on three plates, CD8 naive on two plates, and CD8 memory on one plate. To estimate repertoire size and how much clonotype sharing occurs between individuals, the study deeply sequenced the blood TCR repertoires of 5 or 6 healthy adults. Different laboratories and diverse techniques were used to prepare libraries and sequence TCR repertoires, to increase sequencing depth and limit assay-specific biases. Leukapheresis yielded between about 0.85 and 9.5 billion PBMCs per donor. Findings and caveats that apply to the study as a whole: Even with the large sequencing depth, rarefaction of the sorted-subset datasets indicated that sequencing was incomplete. Sharing across several donors was observed for about 5% of naive CD4, over 3% of naive CD8, 2% to 2.5% of memory CD4, and less than 0.45% of memory CD8 clonotypes. Naive subsets generally had larger estimated clonotype richness than memory subsets. Sampling was restricted to blood, and TCR repertoires in tissues likely differ from the TCR repertoires found in blood. The genetic and exposure-history diversity represented was limited by the small number of donors. Higher generation probabilities were observed for clonotypes shared by all four sorted-subset donors than for non-shared clonotypes. Pairwise subsampling led to the expectation that sequencing depth would affect the degree of clonotype sharing among donors.

Germline trimming: 5 bases from V, 11 bases from J; junction bases outside gene matches: 11. The germline V gene (reference sequence) supplies CDR1 GTSNPN and CDR2 SVGIG. Taken from cysteine to phenylalanine, the CDR3 has 12 residues. This entry keeps only the CDR3 DNA: 36 bases, framed from base 1. Using the deep immunoSEQ assay, TCR CDR3 regions were amplified from genomic DNA by multiplex PCR. Extracted genomic DNA from each cell subset was distributed evenly across all wells of several immunoSEQ 96-well plates, and each plate was treated as a replicate. For sorted subsets, each replicate PCR was loaded with approximately 0.2 ug genomic DNA, equivalent to roughly 30,000 T cell genomes. Purified libraries were measured with a Qubit 3.0 fluorometer, size-checked on a Bioanalyzer 2100, and measured again with the KAPA Library Quantification kit. A separate single-read 150-cycle Illumina NextSeq 550 flow cell was used to sequence each immunoSEQ 96-well plate. As for how the authors treated the data: Because only junctional sequences without quality scores were contained in the immunoSEQ output, filtering matching that applied to full-length reads could not be performed. To assign V/J genes and CDR3, sequences were annotated using PyIR, a Python wrapper for IgBLAST v1.9, with IMGT germline references. Reads with weak V/J assignments (E-value above 1e-6), missing CDR3, stop codons, out-of-frame junctions, or ambiguous translated residues were removed. V3J clonotypes were defined as sequences sharing an identical inferred V gene, J gene, and CDR3 amino acid sequence. To compute the percentage overlap between repertoires, the number of shared unique clonotypes was divided by the size of the smaller repertoire. Three approaches were used to assess repertoire richness: RTK rarefaction, the Chao1 estimator, and Recon v2.1 estimates of unobserved clonotypes. Generation probabilities were computed with OLGA for all TCRbeta clonotypes obtained by the gDNA method from four donors. TCRdb obtained this table from immuneACCESS and retained in-frame rearrangements with V and J assigned. These tables miss some clones; where compared with another copy, unresolved V genes account for less than half of the shortfall, and the remainder is unexplained. V and J calls and clone size are copied from that table; D and trimming were computed from the DNA. Counted in this sample were about 960,000 clones; 76% of them appeared once. The ten largest clones represent around 1.5% of the sample.

Donors were healthy HIV-negative adults with no recently reported acute infections or vaccinations. All donors were Caucasian adults living in Nashville, Tennessee, USA. CD4+ T cells were enriched by magnetic negative selection; naive cells were then positively selected on CD45RA, and the negative fraction formed the memory subset. After blood collection by leukapheresis, PBMCs were isolated using Ficoll-Histopaque density gradient centrifugation and then cryopreserved in the vapor phase of liquid nitrogen. Analytical flow cytometry was used to check the purity and quantity of each magnetically sorted T cell population. From each sorted fraction, genomic DNA was isolated and quantified by UV absorbance on a Nanodrop 2000c.

The specimen sequenced was memory CD4+ T cells sorted from blood. What this sample's cell subset or site label stands for: CD45RA-negative fraction. The source of this sequence is a young man in good health. The sequence links TRBV30 to TRBJ2-5; 7 middle bases align to TRBD1. In nucleotide form, the sequence is TGTGCCTGGTCGGAGACAGGGTATGAGCAGTACTTC. Its product reads: CAWSETGYEQYF.